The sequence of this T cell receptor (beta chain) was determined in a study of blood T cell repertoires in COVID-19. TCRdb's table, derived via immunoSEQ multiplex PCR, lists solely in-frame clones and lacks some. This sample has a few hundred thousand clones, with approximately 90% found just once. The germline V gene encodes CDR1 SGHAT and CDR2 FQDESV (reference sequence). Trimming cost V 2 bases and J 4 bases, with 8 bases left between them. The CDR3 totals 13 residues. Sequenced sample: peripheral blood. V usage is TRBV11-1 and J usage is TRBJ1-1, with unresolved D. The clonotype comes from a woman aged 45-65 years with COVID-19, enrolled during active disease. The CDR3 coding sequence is TGTGCCAGCAGCTTATCCGGGATCACTGAAGCTTTCTTT. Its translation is CASSLSGITEAFF.